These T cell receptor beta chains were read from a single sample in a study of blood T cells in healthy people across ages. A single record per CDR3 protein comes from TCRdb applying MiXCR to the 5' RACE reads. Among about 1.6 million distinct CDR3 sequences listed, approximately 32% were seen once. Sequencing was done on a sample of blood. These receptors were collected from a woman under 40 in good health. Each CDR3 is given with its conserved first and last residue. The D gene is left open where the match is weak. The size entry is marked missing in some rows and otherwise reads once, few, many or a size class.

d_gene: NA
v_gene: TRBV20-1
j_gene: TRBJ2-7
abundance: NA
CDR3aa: CSANPGVLSYEQYF
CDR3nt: TGCAGTGCTAACCCGGGCGTTCTCTCCTACGAGCAGTACTTC

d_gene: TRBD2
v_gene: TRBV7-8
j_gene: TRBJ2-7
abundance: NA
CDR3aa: CASSLPGLELHEQYF
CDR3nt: TGTGCCAGCAGTTTACCTGGACTAGAATTACACGAGCAGTACTTC

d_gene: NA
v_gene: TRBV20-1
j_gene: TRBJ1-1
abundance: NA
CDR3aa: CSARRSTEAFF
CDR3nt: TGCAGTGCTAGGAGGTCCACTGAAGCTTTCTTT

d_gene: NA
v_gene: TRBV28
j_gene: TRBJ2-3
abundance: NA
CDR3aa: CASSSLWDSTDTQYF
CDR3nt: TGTGCCAGCAGCTCCCTTTGGGATAGCACAGATACGCAGTATTTT

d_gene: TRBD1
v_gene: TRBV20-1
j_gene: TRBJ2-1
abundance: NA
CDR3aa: CSASRTGSYNEQFF
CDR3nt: TGCAGTGCTTCCCGGACAGGCTCCTACAATGAGCAGTTCTTC

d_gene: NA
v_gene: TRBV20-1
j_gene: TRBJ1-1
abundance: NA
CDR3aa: CSAPREEGGSEAFF
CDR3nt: TGCAGTGCTCCCAGAGAAGAGGGGGGATCTGAAGCTTTCTTT

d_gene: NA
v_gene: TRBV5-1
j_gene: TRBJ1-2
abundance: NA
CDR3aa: CASSLGTTHWGYTF
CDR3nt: TGCGCCAGCAGCTTGGGGACGACCCACTGGGGCTACACCTTC

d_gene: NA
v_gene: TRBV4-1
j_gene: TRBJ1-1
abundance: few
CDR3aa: CASSQPANTEAFF
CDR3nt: TGCGCCAGCAGCCAACCCGCTAACACTGAAGCTTTCTTT

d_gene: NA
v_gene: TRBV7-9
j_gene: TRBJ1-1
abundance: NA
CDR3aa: CASSYVTEAFF
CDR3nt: TGTGCCAGCAGCTACGTAACTGAAGCTTTCTTT

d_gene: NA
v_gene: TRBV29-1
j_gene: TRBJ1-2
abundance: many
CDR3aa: CSAVDNYGYTF
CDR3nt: TGCAGCGCCGTAGATAACTATGGCTACACCTTC

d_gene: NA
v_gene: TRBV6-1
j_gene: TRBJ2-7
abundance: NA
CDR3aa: CASSPQSGTYEQYF
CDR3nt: TGTGCCAGCAGCCCCCAAAGCGGTACATACGAGCAGTACTTC

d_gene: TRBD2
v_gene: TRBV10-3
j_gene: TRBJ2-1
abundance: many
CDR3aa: CALARASGSLRNEQFF
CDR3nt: TGTGCCCTCGCAAGGGCTAGCGGCAGCCTGAGGAATGAGCAGTTCTTC

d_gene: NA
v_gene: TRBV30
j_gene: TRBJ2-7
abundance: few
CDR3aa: CAWRSPPAHLYEQYF
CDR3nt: TGTGCCTGGAGGTCGCCCCCAGCGCACCTCTACGAGCAGTACTTC

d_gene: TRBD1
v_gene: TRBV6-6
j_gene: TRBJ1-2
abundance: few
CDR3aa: CASIGTGGLANYGYTF
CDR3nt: TGTGCCAGCATCGGGACAGGGGGCCTGGCTAACTATGGCTACACCTTC

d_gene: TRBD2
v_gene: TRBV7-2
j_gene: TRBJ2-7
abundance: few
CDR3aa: CASSSSGAGDQYF
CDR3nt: TGTGCCAGCAGCAGTAGCGGGGCTGGGGACCAGTACTTC

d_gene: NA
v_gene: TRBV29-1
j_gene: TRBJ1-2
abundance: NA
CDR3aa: CSVEGGRPTGCTF
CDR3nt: TGCAGCGTTGAGGGGGGCCGCCCGACCGGCTGCACCTTC

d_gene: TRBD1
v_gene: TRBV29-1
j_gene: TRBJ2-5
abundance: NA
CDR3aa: CGVDLTGDNQETQYF
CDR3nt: TGCGGCGTTGATCTGACAGGGGATAACCAAGAGACCCAGTACTTC

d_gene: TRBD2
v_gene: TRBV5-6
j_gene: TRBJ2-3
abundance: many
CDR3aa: CASSLGLAGGPDTQYF
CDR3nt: TGTGCCAGCAGCTTGGGACTAGCGGGGGGCCCAGATACGCAGTATTTT

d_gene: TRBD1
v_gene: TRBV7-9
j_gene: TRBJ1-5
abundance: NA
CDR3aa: CASKTAGGDQPQHF
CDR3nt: TGTGCCAGCAAAACGGCAGGGGGCGATCAGCCCCAGCATTTT

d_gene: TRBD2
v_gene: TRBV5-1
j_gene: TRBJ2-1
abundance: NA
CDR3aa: CASSAPSGHPYNEQFF
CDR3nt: TGCGCCAGCAGCGCACCTAGCGGTCACCCCTACAATGAGCAGTTCTTC

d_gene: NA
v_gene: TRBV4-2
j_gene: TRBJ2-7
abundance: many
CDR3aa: CASSFRAKASEQYF
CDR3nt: TGTGCCAGCAGCTTTCGGGCCAAAGCCAGCGAGCAGTACTTC

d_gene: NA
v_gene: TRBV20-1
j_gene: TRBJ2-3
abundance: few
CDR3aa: CSAGGPGTDTQYF
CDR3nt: TGCAGTGCTGGAGGGCCAGGCACAGATACGCAGTATTTT

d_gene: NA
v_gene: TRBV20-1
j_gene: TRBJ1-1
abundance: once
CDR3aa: CSAIDGTRNTEAFF
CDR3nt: TGCAGTGCCATAGACGGGACAAGGAACACTGAAGCTTTCTTT

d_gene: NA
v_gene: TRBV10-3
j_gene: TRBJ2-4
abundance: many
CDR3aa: CAISEPGAVVQYF
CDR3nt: TGTGCCATCAGTGAGCCGGGCGCGGTGGTTCAGTACTTC

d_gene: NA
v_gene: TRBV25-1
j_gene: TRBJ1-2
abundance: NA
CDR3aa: CASSEVSGYGYTF
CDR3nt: TGTGCCAGCAGTGAAGTATCAGGGTATGGCTACACCTTC

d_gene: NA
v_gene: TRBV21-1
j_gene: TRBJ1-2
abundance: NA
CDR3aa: CASSPPPGRGGLYNYGYTF
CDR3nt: TGTGCCAGCAGCCCCCCTCCGGGGAGGGGCGGACTATATAACTATGGCTACACCTTC

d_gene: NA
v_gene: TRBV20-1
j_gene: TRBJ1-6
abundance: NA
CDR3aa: CSARPGPSSPLHF
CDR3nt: TGCAGTGCTAGACCCGGACCATCGTCACCCCTCCACTTT

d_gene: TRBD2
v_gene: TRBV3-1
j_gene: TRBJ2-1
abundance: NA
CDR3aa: CASSPSGRGNEQFF
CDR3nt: TGTGCCAGCAGCCCAAGCGGGAGGGGAAATGAGCAGTTCTTC

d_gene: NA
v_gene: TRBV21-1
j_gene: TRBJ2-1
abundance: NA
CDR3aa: CASSKTSGALTYNEQFF
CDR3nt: TGTGCCAGCAGCAAGACTAGCGGGGCCCTAACCTACAATGAGCAGTTCTTC

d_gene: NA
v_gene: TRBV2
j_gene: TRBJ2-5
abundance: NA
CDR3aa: CASRVRTGEQYF
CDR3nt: TGTGCCAGCAGAGTACGAACCGGGGAGCAGTACTTC

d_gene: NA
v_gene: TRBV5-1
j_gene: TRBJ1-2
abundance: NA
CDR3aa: CASSLRQGTNYGYTF
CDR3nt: TGCGCCAGCAGCCTTCGGCAGGGGACGAACTATGGCTACACCTTC

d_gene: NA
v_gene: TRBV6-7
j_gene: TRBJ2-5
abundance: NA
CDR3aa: CASIYQGEETQYF
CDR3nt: TGTGCCAGCATATATCAGGGAGAAGAGACCCAGTACTTC

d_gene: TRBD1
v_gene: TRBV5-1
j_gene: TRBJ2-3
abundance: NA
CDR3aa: CASSLMGQRPDTQYF
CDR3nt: TGCGCCAGCAGCTTGATGGGACAGAGGCCAGATACGCAGTATTTT

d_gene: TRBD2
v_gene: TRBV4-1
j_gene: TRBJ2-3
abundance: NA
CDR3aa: CASSQGRSGGHSATDTQYF
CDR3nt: TGCGCCAGCAGCCAAGGGCGTAGCGGGGGCCACTCGGCCACAGATACGCAGTATTTT

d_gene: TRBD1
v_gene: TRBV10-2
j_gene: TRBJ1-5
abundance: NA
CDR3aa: CASSAGLGQATYQPQHF
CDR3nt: TGCGCCAGCAGTGCCGGTTTGGGACAGGCGACTTATCAGCCCCAGCATTTT

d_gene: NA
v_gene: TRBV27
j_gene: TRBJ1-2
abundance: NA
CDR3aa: CASSSADRANYGYTF
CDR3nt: TGTGCCAGCAGCTCAGCGGACAGAGCTAACTATGGCTACACCTTC

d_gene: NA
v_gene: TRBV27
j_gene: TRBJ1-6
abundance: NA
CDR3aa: CASSFFSGSPLHF
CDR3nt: TGTGCCAGCAGTTTTTTCTCCGGTTCACCCCTCCACTTT

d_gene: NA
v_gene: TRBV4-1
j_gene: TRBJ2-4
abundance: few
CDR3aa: CASSHPILDKKNIQYF
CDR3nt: TGCGCCAGCAGCCACCCAATCTTGGACAAGAAAAACATTCAGTACTTC

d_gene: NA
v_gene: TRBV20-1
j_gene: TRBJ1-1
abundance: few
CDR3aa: CSADPGHQNTEAFF
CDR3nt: TGCAGTGCTGATCCGGGACACCAGAACACTGAAGCTTTCTTT

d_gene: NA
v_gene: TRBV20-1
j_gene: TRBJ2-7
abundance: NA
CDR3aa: CRPIEGLSSYEQYF
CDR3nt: TGCAGACCAATTGAGGGCCTGAGCTCCTACGAGCAGTACTTC

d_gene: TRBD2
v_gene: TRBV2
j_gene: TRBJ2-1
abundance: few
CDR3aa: CASSDRLAEYNEQFF
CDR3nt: TGTGCCAGCAGTGATAGGCTAGCGGAGTACAATGAGCAGTTCTTC